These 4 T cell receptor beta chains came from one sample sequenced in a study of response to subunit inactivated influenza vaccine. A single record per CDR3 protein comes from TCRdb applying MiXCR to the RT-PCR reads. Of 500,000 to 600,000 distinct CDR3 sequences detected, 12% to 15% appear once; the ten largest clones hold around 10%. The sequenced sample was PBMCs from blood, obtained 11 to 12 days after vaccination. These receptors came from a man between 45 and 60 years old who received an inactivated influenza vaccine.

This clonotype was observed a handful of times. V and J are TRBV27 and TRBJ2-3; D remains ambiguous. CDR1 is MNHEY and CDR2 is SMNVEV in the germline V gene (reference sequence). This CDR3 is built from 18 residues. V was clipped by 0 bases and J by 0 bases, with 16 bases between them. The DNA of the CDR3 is TGTGCCAGCAGTTTATCGGGCCGGAAATTGCGGAGCACAGATACGCAGTATTTT. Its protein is CASSLSGRKLRSTDTQYF.

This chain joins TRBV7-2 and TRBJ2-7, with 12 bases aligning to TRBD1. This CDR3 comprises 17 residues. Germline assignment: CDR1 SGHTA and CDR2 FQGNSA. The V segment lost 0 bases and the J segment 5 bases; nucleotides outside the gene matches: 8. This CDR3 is CASSLAGGTGGFHEQYF. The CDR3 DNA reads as TGTGCCAGCAGCTTAGCGGGAGGGACAGGGGGCTTCCACGAGCAGTACTTC. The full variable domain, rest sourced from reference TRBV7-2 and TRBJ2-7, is GAGVSQSPSNKVTEKGKDVELRCDPISGHTALYWYRQSLGQGLEFLIYFQGNSAPDKSGLPSDRFSAERTGGSVSTLTIQRTQQEDSAVYLCASSLAGGTGGFHEQYFGPGTRLTVT.

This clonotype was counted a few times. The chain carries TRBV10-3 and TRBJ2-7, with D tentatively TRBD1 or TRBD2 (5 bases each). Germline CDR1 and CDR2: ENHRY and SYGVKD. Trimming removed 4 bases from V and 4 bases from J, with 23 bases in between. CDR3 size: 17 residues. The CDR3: CAISGVSGQVQEYEQYF. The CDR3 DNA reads TGTGCCATCAGTGGTGTTTCGGGGCAGGTCCAGGAGTACGAGCAGTACTTC.

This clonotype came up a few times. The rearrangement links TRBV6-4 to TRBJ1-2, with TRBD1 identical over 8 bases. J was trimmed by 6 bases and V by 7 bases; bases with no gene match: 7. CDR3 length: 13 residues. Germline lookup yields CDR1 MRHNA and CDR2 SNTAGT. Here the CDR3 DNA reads TGTGCCAGCATGTCGAACAGGGGGGATGGCTACACCTTC. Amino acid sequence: CASMSNRGDGYTF.